The subject of this entry is one T cell receptor beta chain. CDR3 length: 15 residues. The germline V gene encodes CDR1 DFQATT and CDR2 SNEGSKA (reference sequence). V was shortened by 3 bases and J by 4 bases, with 13 bases between the two germline ends. The repertoire was sequenced with immunoSEQ multiplex PCR; TCRdb's copy has only in-frame clones and lacks some. Altogether 90,000 to 120,000 clones are present, roughly 80% being singletons, with the ten largest covering approximately 3.6%. This entry is derived from a study of blood T cell repertoires in COVID-19. This sequence joins TRBV20-1 and TRBJ2-6, with D tentatively TRBD2 (6 bases). Sequenced: peripheral blood. The TCR comes from an elderly woman with active or convalescent COVID-19. The CDR3 bases are TGCAGTGCTAGTCGGGGGACGGGAGGGGCCAACGTCCTGACTTTC. Protein sequence: CSASRGTGGANVLTF.